This T cell receptor beta chain was documented in a study of cytomegalovirus exposure and HLA in healthy donors. Study-level information: Assignment to the Caucasian-associated ancestry cluster applied to around 80% of the approximately 360 genotyped donors. Whole-study results and caveats: Analysis was carried out at a later point, and it linked a missense DCLRE1C variant to TCR beta V- and J-gene trimming. The study reported that TCR beta sequences accurately predicted HLA-A and HLA-B alleles in most subjects.

As for this clone: Antigen: not known.

This CDR3 spans 16 amino acids. Per germline, CDR1 KGHSH and CDR2 LQKENI. Trimming left V 0 bases short and J 5 bases short, with 14 bases between. It was with 60 Vbeta and 13 Jbeta primers that the PCR ran. As originally analysed: A later analysis counted 80 million or so unique TCR beta chains, around 10 million shared. This table comes from immunoSEQ multiplex PCR, and its TCRdb copy is limited to in-frame clones, with some not included. That table is the source of V, J and clone size, and D and trimming were worked out from the DNA. The sample carries about 150,000 clones, about 80% recorded once.

This clonotype was sampled from a man aged 35 to 55 in good health and CMV-seropositive. The V call is TRBV18, the J call TRBJ2-1; D might be TRBD2 (6 bases). Sequences were obtained from PBMCs. Here the CDR3 reads CASSPPVSPGDNEQFF. In DNA form, the CDR3 reads TGTGCCAGCTCACCACCAGTGTCCCCGGGGGACAATGAGCAGTTCTTC.